Below, 24 T cell receptor beta chains from the same sample are listed, as sequenced in a study of cytomegalovirus exposure and HLA in healthy donors. The PCR employed 60 Vbeta primers together with 13 Jbeta primers. The assay was immunoSEQ multiplex PCR, and TCRdb's table has in-frame clones only and misses some. Seen here are about 100,000 clones, about 77% observed once, and the top ten hold 3% to 4.5%. What was sequenced was PBMCs. These receptors all stem from a woman in her 50s in good health and CMV-seropositive.

The gene calls are TRBV5-6 and TRBJ2-7, with TRBD2 matching over 13 bases. This CDR3 contains 17 residues. Germline V gene sequence: CDR1 SGHDT, CDR2 YYEEEE. V was pared by 0 bases and J by 3 bases, with 6 bases of the junction left unmatched. Here the CDR3 reads CASSLGTSGRALYEQYF. CDR3 nucleotide sequence: TGTGCCAGCAGCTTGGGTACTAGCGGGAGGGCCCTCTACGAGCAGTACTTC. The variable domain in full, with the rest retrieved from reference TRBV5-6 and TRBJ2-7, is DAGVTQSPTHLIKTRGQQVTLRCSPKSGHDTVSWYQQALGQGPQFIFQYYEEEERQRGNFPDRFSGHQFPNYSSELNVNALLLGDSALYLCASSLGTSGRALYEQYFGPGTRLTVT.

The chain combines TRBV5-4 with TRBJ1-2; 7 bases are shared with TRBD1. V was pared by 4 bases and J by 0 bases, with 6 bases of the junction left unmatched. There are 15 residues in the CDR3. The germline gives CDR1 SGHNT, CDR2 YYREEE (reference sequence). The CDR3 here is CASSPGQSTNYGYTF. Written as DNA, the CDR3 is TGTGCCAGCAGCCCGGGACAGTCTACTAACTATGGCTACACCTTC. The whole variable domain, remainder taken from reference TRBV5-4 and TRBJ1-2, is ETGVTQSPTHLIKTRGQQVTLRCSSQSGHNTVSWYQQALGQGPQFIFQYYREEENGRGNFPPRFSGLQFPNYSSELNVNALELDDSALYLCASSPGQSTNYGYTFGSGTRLTVV.

This sequence joins TRBV6-1 and TRBJ1-5; TRBD1 might be the D (6 bases). The V gene lost 7 bases and the J gene lost 2 bases, with 15 bases spanning the gap. Germline V gives CDR1 MNHNS, CDR2 SASEGT. This CDR3 has 15 amino acids. The CDR3 DNA follows: TGTGCCAGCAAGAGGACCGACAGGCGCAATCAGCCCCAGCATTTT. It translates to CASKRTDRRNQPQHF.

The chain combines TRBV12-5 with TRBJ1-2; D call uncertain. The CDR3 contains 15 residues. The V and J ends lost 5 bases and 0 bases respectively, with 13 bases between them. Germline lookup yields CDR1 LGHNT and CDR2 FRNRAP. This chain's CDR3 is CASGPLSSTNYGYTF. CDR3 DNA: TGTGCTAGTGGTCCCCTCAGTAGCACTAACTATGGCTACACCTTC.

The CDR3 spells CAWSKPLAKNIQYF. In nucleotides, the CDR3 is TGTGCCTGGAGTAAGCCTTTAGCCAAAAACATTCAGTACTTC. The gene calls are TRBV30 and TRBJ2-4; D gene uncertain. Germline V gene lookup returns CDR1 GTSNPN and CDR2 SVGIG (reference sequence). The CDR3 covers 14 residues. The V gene lost 2 bases and the J gene lost 0 bases, with 8 bases spanning the gap.

This clone was counted a single time. The CDR3 region has the DNA TGTGCCAGCAGCCCGTTGGGGGGAGGGTATGGCTACACCTTC. Its protein product is CASSPLGGGYGYTF. The chain joins TRBV5-6 to TRBJ1-2; the D gene is possibly TRBD1 (5 bases). The CDR3 consists of 14 residues. V was pared by 4 bases and J by 5 bases, with 15 bases between. CDR1 is SGHDT and CDR2 is YYEEEE in the germline V gene.

The genes are TRBV9 and TRBJ2-1; 7 bases are a match to TRBD2. V lost 0 bases to trimming and J lost 0 bases; unmatched junction nucleotides: 3. Germline V CDR1 and CDR2: SGDLS, YYNGEE. The length of the CDR3 is 16 residues. The CDR3 reads CASSVELASSYNEQFF. The CDR3 DNA reads as TGTGCCAGCAGCGTAGAACTAGCGAGCTCCTACAATGAGCAGTTCTTC. Using reference TRBV9 and TRBJ2-1 for the parts outside the CDR3, the full variable domain is DSGVTQTPKHLITATGQRVTLRCSPRSGDLSVYWYQQSLDQGLQFLIQYYNGEERAKGNILERFSAQQFPDLHSELNLSSLELGDSALYFCASSVELASSYNEQFFGPGTRLTVL.

The chain uses TRBV19 and TRBJ1-1, with D possibly matching TRBD1 (5 bases). Trimming pared 11 bases from V and 2 bases from J, leaving 12 bases between. Germline assignment: CDR1 LNHDA and CDR2 SQIVND (reference sequence). This CDR3 contains 12 residues. CDR3 in DNA: TGTGCCGTAGGAGGGGTTAACACTGAAGCTTTCTTT. It specifies CAVGGVNTEAFF.

The rearrangement uses TRBV2 and TRBJ1-1, with TRBD1 identical over 7 bases. The CDR3 is 15 amino acids. The germline gives CDR1 SNHLY, CDR2 FYNNEI. Germline trimming cut 8 bases from V and 0 bases from J; bases unmatched to any gene: 9. CDR3 nucleotides: TGTGCCAGCCGGGACAGCCAATCTATGAACACTGAAGCTTTCTTT. It translates to CASRDSQSMNTEAFF. Full variable domain (remainder filled in from reference TRBV2 and TRBJ1-1): EPEVTQTPSHQVTQMGQEVILRCVPISNHLYFYWYRQILGQKVEFLVSFYNNEISEKSEIFDDQFSVERPDGSNFTLKIRSTKLEDSAMYFCASRDSQSMNTEAFFGQGTRLTVV.

V gene TRBV30 combines with J gene TRBJ1-5; D gene ambiguous. Germline CDR1 and CDR2: GTSNPN and SVGIG (reference sequence). The CDR3 covers 13 residues. V lost 1 base and J lost 6, with 10 bases in between. CDR3 amino acids: CAWSERSGQPQHF. The CDR3, as DNA: TGTGCCTGGAGTGAGCGTTCGGGTCAGCCCCAGCATTTT.

The rearrangement joins TRBV25-1 to TRBJ1-3; perhaps TRBD1 as D (5 bases). There are 17 residues in the CDR3. Germline CDR1 MGHDK, CDR2 SYGVNS. V was trimmed by 4 bases and J by 0 bases, leaving 16 bases between them. The CDR3 bases are TGTGCCAGCAGTGGGGAGGGGCTTAGCCTCTCTGGAAACACCATATATTTT. Translated, it gives CASSGEGLSLSGNTIYF.

The gene calls are TRBV6-1 and TRBJ1-2, with a weak D call TRBD1 (5 bases). The CDR3 is 14 amino acids. The germline CDR1 and CDR2 sequences are MNHNS and SASEGT. V was pared by 3 bases and J by 3 bases, with 11 bases between. The CDR3 nucleotides are TGTGCCAGCAGTGATAGAGACAGTTACTATGGCTACACCTTC. Protein sequence: CASSDRDSYYGYTF.

The V and J genes are TRBV5-4 and TRBJ1-5; 7 positions agree with TRBD1. This CDR3 is 14 amino acids long. Germline loops: CDR1 SGHNT, CDR2 YYREEE (reference sequence). V shed 3 bases, J shed 3 bases, and the junction held 3 bases outside the gene matches. CDR3 loop: CASSSGGTNQPQHF. Written as DNA, the CDR3 is TGTGCCAGCAGCTCAGGGGGTACCAATCAGCCCCAGCATTTT.

This sequence joins TRBV10-3 and TRBJ1-3, with D possibly matching TRBD1 (6 bases). V was pared by 6 bases and J by 1 base, with 7 bases between. Per the germline V gene, CDR1 is ENHRY and CDR2 is SYGVKD. CDR3 length: 13 amino acids. The CDR3 reads CAIRDSSGNTIYF. CDR3 bases: TGTGCCATCAGGGACAGTTCTGGAAACACCATATATTTT.

This clone was counted only a few times. The V gene is TRBV30, the J gene TRBJ1-1; the D is unclear. Trimming stripped 5 bases from V and 4 bases from J, with 14 bases between. The CDR3 has 13 amino acids. Germline V lookup: CDR1 GTSNPN, CDR2 SVGIG (reference sequence). CDR3 amino acids: CAWVYPRFTEAFF. For the CDR3, the DNA is TGTGCCTGGGTATACCCCAGGTTCACTGAAGCTTTCTTT. Full variable domain (remainder filled in from reference TRBV30 and TRBJ1-1): SQTIHQWPATLVQPVGSPLSLECTVEGTSNPNLYWYRQAAGRGLQLLFYSVGIGQISSEVPQNLSASRPQDRQFILSSKKLLLSDSGFYLCAWVYPRFTEAFFGQGTRLTVV.

This clone was recorded once. The rearrangement links TRBV6-1 to TRBJ2-7; a weak D match, TRBD2 (6 bases). CDR1 MNHNS and CDR2 SASEGT come from the germline V gene. V dropped 4 bases and J dropped 0 bases, with 10 bases sitting between them. The length of the CDR3 is 14 residues. CDR3 nucleotide sequence: TGTGCCAGCAGTGCGCGGGGTAGCTCCTACGAGCAGTACTTC. It is translated as CASSARGSSYEQYF.

The chain combines TRBV2 with TRBJ2-7; D possibly corresponds to TRBD1 (6 bases). The CDR3 loop spans 13 amino acids. Looked up from germline, CDR1 is SNHLY and CDR2 is FYNNEI. V was pared by 9 bases and J by 2 bases, with 14 bases between. CDR3: CARSQGRAYEQYF. For the CDR3, the DNA is TGTGCCAGGTCTCAGGGGAGAGCCTACGAGCAGTACTTC.

This chain joins TRBV5-5 and TRBJ1-1; 7 positions agree with TRBD1. Germline values: CDR1 SGHKS, CDR2 YYEKEE (reference sequence). V shed 4 bases, J shed 0 bases, and the junction held 6 bases outside the gene matches. This CDR3 is 15 amino acids long. The CDR3 coding sequence is TGTGCCAGCAGCCACCGACAGGGTGTGAACACTGAAGCTTTCTTT. Translated: CASSHRQGVNTEAFF.

This clone was detected a few times. The chain recombines TRBV9 with TRBJ2-5, with 16 positions matching TRBD2. CDR1 is SGDLS, CDR2 YYNGEE, per germline. The trim removed 4 bases at V and 5 bases at J, leaving 17 bases unmatched. The CDR3 has 20 amino acids. The CDR3 loop reads CASSPSHPGTSGGVRETQYF. Here the CDR3 DNA reads TGTGCCAGCAGCCCCTCACACCCCGGGACTAGCGGGGGGGTGAGGGAGACCCAGTACTTC.

The V call is TRBV9, the J call TRBJ1-1; 8 nucleotides agree with TRBD1. The germline CDR1 and CDR2 sequences are SGDLS and YYNGEE. The length of the CDR3 is 14 residues. With 3 bases clipped from V and 7 bases from J, the junction kept 8 bases outside the gene matches. CDR3 coding DNA: TGTGCCAGCAGCGCATCGGACAGGGCGAGTGAAGCTTTCTTT. Translating it yields CASSASDRASEAFF.

The rearrangement uses TRBV6-6 and TRBJ1-6; weak D call: TRBD1 (5 bases). There are 13 residues in the CDR3. Germline loops: CDR1 MNHNY, CDR2 SVGAGI (reference sequence). V was clipped by 11 bases and J by 0 bases, with 8 bases between them. For the CDR3, the DNA is TGTGCCGCCGGGGGCTCCTATAATTCACCCCTCCACTTT. Translated: CAAGGSYNSPLHF.

The chain joins TRBV5-4 to TRBJ2-7; tentatively, D is TRBD1 (5 bases). CDR3 length: 14 amino acids. From germline, CDR1 is SGHNT and CDR2 YYREEE (reference sequence). Trimming took 0 bases from V and 2 from J, leaving 9 bases between them. The CDR3 sequence: CASSLALGAYEQYF. The CDR3 coding sequence is TGTGCCAGCAGCTTGGCGCTAGGGGCCTACGAGCAGTACTTC.

The V call is TRBV5-6, the J call TRBJ1-2, with 9 bases fitting TRBD1. CDR1 is SGHDT and CDR2 is YYEEEE in the germline V gene. There are 14 residues in the CDR3. Unmatched junction bases numbered 5, after V lost 4 bases and J lost 4 bases. In DNA, the CDR3 is TGTGCCAGCAGCCGGACAGGGGTCGGCTATGGCTACACCTTC. Its protein is CASSRTGVGYGYTF. Supplemented by reference TRBV5-6 and TRBJ1-2, the full variable domain reads DAGVTQSPTHLIKTRGQQVTLRCSPKSGHDTVSWYQQALGQGPQFIFQYYEEEERQRGNFPDRFSGHQFPNYSSELNVNALLLGDSALYLCASSRTGVGYGYTFGSGTRLTVV.

V is TRBV19 and J is TRBJ1-1; D not resolved. Germline V gives CDR1 LNHDA, CDR2 SQIVND (reference sequence). Trimming took off 3 bases at V and 1 base at J, with 9 bases between the two ends. The length of the CDR3 is 14 residues. The DNA for the CDR3 is TGTGCCAGTAGTATTCACGCGCCGAACACTGAAGCTTTCTTT. Protein: CASSIHAPNTEAFF.